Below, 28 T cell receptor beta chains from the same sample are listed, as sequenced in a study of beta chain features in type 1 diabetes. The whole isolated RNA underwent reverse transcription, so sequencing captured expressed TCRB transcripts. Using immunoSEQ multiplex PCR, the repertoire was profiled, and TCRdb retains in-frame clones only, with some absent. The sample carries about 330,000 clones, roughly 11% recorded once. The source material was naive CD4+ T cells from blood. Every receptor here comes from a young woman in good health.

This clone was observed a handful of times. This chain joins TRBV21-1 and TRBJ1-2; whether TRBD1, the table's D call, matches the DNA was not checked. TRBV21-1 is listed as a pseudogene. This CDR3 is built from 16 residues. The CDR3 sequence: CASSKDHQGKSYGYTF. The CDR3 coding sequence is TGTGCCAGCAGCAAAGATCACCAGGGAAAAAGCTATGGCTACACCTTC.

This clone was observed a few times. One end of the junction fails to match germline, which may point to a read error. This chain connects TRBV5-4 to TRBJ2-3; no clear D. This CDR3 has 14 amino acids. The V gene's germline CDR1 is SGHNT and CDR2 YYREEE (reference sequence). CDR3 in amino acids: CASSFGGPTDTQYF. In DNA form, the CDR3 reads TGCGCCAGCTCTTTTGGCGGCCCCACAGATACGCAGTATTTT.

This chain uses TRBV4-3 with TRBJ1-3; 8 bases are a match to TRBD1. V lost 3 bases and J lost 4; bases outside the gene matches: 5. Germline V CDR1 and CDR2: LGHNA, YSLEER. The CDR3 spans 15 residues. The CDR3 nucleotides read TGCGCCAGCAGCCACAGGGGGCTAGCCGGAAACACCATATATTTT. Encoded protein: CASSHRGLAGNTIYF.

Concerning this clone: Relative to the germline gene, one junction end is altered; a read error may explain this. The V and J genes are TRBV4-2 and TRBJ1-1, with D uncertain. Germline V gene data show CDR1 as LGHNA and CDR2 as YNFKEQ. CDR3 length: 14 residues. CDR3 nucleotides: TGTGCCAGCAGCCAAGCGGCGGGGAACGCTGAAGCTTTCTTT. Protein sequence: CASSQAAGNAEAFF.

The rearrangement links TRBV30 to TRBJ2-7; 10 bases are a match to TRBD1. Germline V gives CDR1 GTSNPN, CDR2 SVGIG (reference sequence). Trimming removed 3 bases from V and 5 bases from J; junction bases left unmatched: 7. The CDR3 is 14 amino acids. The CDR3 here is CAWRRQGANHEQYF. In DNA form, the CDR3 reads TGTGCCTGGAGGAGACAGGGGGCTAACCACGAGCAGTACTTC.

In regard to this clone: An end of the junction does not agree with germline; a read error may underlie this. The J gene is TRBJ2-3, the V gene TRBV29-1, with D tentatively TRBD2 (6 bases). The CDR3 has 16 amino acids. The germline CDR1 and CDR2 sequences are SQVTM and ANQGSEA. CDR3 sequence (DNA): TGCAGTGTTGGCGGGTCCGGGAGTTCGCGCACAGATACGCAGTATTTT. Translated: CSVGGSGSSRTDTQYF.

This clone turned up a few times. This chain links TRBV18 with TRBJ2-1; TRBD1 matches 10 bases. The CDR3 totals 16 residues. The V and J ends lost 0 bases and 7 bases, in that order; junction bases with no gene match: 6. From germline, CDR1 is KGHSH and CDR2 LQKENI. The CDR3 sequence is CASSPPSRQGANEQFF. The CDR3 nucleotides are TGTGCCAGCTCACCACCGTCGCGACAGGGGGCGAATGAGCAGTTCTTC. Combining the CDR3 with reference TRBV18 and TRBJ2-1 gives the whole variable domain NAGVMQNPRHLVRRRGQEARLRCSPMKGHSHVYWYRQLPEEGLKFMVYLQKENIIDESGMPKERFSAEFPKEGPSILRIQQVVRGDSAAYFCASSPPSRQGANEQFFGPGTRLTVL.

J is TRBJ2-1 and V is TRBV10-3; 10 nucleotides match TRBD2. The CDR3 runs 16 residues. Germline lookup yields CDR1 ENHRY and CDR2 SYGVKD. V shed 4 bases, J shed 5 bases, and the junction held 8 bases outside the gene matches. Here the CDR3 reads CAISVLAGHVDNEQFF. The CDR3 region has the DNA TGTGCCATCAGTGTACTAGCGGGGCATGTGGACAATGAGCAGTTCTTC.

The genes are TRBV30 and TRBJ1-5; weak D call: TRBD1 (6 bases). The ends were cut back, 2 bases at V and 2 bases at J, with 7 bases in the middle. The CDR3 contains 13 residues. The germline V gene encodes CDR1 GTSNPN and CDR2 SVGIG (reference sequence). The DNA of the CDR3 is TGTGCCTGGAGTTCAGGGGGCAATCAGCCCCAGCATTTT. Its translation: CAWSSGGNQPQHF.

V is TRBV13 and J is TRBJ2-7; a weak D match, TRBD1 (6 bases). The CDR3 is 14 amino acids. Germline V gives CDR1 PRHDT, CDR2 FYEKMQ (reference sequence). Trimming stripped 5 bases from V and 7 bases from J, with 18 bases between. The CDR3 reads CASSRDRSSTEQYF. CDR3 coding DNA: TGTGCCAGCAGCAGAGACAGGTCCTCTACGGAGCAGTACTTC.

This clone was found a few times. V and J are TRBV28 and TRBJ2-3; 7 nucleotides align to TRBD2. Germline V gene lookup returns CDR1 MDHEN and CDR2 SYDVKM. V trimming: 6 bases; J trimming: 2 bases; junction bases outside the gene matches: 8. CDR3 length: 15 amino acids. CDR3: CASSTPGLNTDTQYF. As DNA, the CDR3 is TGTGCCAGCAGCACCCCGGGACTAAACACAGATACGCAGTATTTT.

This CDR3 is CASSSAGGEETQYF. CDR3 coding DNA: TGTGCCAGCAGCTCAGCGGGAGGGGAAGAGACCCAGTACTTC. The chain links TRBV28 to TRBJ2-5, with TRBD2 matching 10 bases. The CDR3 totals 14 residues. Germline V gene sequence: CDR1 MDHEN, CDR2 SYDVKM. J lost 3 bases, V lost 6 bases, and 4 bases had no gene match.

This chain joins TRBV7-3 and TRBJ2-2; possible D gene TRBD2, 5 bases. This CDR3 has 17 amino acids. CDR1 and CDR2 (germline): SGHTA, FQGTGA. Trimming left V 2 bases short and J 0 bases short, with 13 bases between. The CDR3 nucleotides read TGTGCCAGCAGCTTATTTGGCGGGTCAGCGAACACCGGGGAGCTGTTTTTT. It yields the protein CASSLFGGSANTGELFF.

DNA for the CDR3: TGTGCCAGCTCACCCCGGGACAGTGGCTGGGAGACCCAGTACTTC. Amino acids: CASSPRDSGWETQYF. V and J are TRBV18 and TRBJ2-5; 7 bases fit TRBD1. The CDR3 runs 15 residues. Trimming cost V 3 bases and J 5 bases; bases outside gene matches: 9. Germline values: CDR1 KGHSH, CDR2 LQKENI.

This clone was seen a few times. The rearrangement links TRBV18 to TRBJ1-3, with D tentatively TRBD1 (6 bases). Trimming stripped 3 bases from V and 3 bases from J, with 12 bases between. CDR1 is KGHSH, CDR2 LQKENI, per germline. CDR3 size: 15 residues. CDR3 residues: CASSPLQGDGNTIYF. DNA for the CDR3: TGTGCCAGCTCACCTCTACAGGGAGATGGAAACACCATATATTTT.

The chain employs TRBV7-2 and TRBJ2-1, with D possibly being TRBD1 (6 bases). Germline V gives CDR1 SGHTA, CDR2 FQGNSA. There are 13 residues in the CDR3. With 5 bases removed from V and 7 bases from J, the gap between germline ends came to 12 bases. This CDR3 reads CASSENRENEQFF. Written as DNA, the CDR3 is TGTGCCAGCAGCGAAAACAGGGAGAATGAGCAGTTCTTC.

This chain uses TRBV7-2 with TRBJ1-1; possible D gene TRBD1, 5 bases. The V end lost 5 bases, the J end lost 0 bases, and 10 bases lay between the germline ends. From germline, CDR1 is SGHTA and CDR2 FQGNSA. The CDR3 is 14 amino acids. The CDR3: CASSVDIVNTEAFF. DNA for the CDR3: TGTGCCAGCAGCGTGGACATAGTGAACACTGAAGCTTTCTTT.

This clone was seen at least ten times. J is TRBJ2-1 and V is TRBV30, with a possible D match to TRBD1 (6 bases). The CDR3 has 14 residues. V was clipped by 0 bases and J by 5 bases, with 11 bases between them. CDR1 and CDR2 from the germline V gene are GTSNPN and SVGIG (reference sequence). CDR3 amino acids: CAWSVTGSDNEQFF. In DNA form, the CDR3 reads TGTGCCTGGAGTGTGACAGGCTCGGACAATGAGCAGTTCTTC.

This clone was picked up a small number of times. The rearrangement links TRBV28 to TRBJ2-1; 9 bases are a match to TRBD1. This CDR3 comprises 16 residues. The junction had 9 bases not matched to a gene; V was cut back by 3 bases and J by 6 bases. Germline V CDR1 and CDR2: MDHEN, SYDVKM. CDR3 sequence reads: CASSLSGTGFRNEQFF. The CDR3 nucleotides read TGTGCCAGCAGTTTGTCCGGGACAGGGTTTCGCAATGAGCAGTTCTTC.

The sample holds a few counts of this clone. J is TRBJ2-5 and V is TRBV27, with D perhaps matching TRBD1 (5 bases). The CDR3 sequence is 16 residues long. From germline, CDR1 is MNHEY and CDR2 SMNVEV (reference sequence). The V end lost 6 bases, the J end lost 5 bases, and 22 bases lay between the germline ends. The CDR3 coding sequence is TGTGCCAGCAGACGTACCCCGACAGCGAGTACGGAGACCCAGTACTTC. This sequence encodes CASRRTPTASTETQYF.

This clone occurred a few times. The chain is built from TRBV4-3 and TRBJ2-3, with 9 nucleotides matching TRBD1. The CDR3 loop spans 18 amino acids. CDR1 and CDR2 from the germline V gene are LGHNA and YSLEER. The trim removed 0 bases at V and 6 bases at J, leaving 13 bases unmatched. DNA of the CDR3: TGCGCCAGCAGCCAAGATGGTCCGGACAGGGGCCAAGGGGATACGCAGTATTTT. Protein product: CASSQDGPDRGQGDTQYF.

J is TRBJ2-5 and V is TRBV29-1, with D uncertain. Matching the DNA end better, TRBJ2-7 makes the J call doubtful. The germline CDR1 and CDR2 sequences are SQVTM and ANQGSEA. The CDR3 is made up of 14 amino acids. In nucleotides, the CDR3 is TGCAGCGTTGAAGATAGGAGCTCCGCCTACGAGCAGTACTTC. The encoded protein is CSVEDRSSAYEQYF.

CDR3 region: CASSQDPRAGGPGNEQFF. CDR3 DNA: TGTGCCAGCAGCCAAGATCCCAGAGCGGGAGGGCCGGGGAATGAGCAGTTCTTC. The chain recombines TRBV4-2 with TRBJ2-1, with 10 bases fitting TRBD2. V lost 0 bases and J lost 7; bases outside the gene matches: 12. There are 18 residues in the CDR3. The germline V gene encodes CDR1 LGHNA and CDR2 YNFKEQ.

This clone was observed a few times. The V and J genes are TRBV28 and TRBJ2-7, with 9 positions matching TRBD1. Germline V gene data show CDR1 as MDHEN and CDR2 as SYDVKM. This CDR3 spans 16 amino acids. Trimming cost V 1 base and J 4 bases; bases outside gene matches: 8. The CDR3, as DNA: TGTGCCAGCAGTTTATACTCCGGGACAGGGAAATACGAGCAGTACTTC. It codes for CASSLYSGTGKYEQYF.

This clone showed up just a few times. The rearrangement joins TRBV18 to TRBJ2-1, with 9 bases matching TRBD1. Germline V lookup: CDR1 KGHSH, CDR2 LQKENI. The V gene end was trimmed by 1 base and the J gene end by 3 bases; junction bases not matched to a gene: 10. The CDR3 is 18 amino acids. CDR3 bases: TGTGCCAGCTCACCACGTGCCGGGACAGGGATCGGCTACAATGAGCAGTTCTTC. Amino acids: CASSPRAGTGIGYNEQFF.

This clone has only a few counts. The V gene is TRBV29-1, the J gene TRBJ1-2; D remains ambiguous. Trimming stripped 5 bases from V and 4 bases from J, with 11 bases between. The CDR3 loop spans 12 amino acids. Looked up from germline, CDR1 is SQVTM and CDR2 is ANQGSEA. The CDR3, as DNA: TGCAGCGTTCTACAGAGAAGCTATGGCTACACCTTC. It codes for CSVLQRSYGYTF.

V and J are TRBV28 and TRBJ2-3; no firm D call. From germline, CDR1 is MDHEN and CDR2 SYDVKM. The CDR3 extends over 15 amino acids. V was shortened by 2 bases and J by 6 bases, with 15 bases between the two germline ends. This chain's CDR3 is CASSLRSQRWDTQYF. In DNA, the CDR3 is TGTGCCAGCAGTTTACGGAGTCAACGCTGGGATACGCAGTATTTT. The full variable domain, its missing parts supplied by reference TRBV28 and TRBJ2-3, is DVKVTQSSRYLVKRTGEKVFLECVQDMDHENMFWYRQDPGLGLRLIYFSYDVKMKEKGDIPEGYSVSREKKERFSLILESASTNQTSMYLCASSLRSQRWDTQYFGPGTRLTVL.

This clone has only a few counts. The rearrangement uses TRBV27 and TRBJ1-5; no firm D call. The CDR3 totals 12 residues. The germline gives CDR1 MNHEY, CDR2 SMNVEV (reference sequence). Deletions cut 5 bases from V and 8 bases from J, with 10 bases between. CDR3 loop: CASSDYGEPQHF. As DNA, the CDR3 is TGTGCCAGCAGTGACTACGGGGAGCCCCAGCATTTT.